Presented here are 30 T cell receptor beta chains from one specimen sequenced in a study of T and B cells in COVID-19 patients (dated by TCRdb to 2020 to 2022). Sequenced using an Illumina MiSeq. Multiplex PCR with BIOMED2 TRB-A/B primer pools was used to amplify the TRB rearrangements. The raw public reads went through TCRdb reprocessing: fastp at Q25, MiXCR clone calling, in-frame beta chains kept. Rows matching on CDR3 protein sequence are summarized as one entry with the most common DNA and genes. Recorded for this sample are some 11,000 distinct CDR3 sequences; around 31% of them occurred a single time. Jointly, the top ten make up 13% to 15% of the sample. Genomic DNA extracted from blood, in amounts of roughly 230-550 ng, served as the starting material for amplifying TRB repertoires. Sequencing input: blood. The receptors originated from a human donor with active COVID-19.

This clonotype was observed a few times. Germline is not matched at one junction end, which may reflect a read error. The rearrangement links TRBV18 to TRBJ1-1, with D unresolved. Germline lookup yields CDR1 KGHSH and CDR2 LQKENI. This CDR3 is built from 14 residues. The CDR3 nucleotides read TGTGCCAGCTCACAAGACATGCAACGGGCCCAAACCCAGTTT. It yields the protein CASSQDMQRAQTQF.

V gene TRBV6-5 combines with J gene TRBJ2-1; 13 positions match TRBD2. The V gene end was trimmed by 6 bases and the J gene end by 0 bases; junction bases not matched to a gene: 5. Germline CDR1 and CDR2: MNHEY and SVGAGI. The CDR3 sequence is 17 residues long. The CDR3 region has the DNA TGTGCCAGCAGGGGGACTAGCGGGATCGACTCCTACAATGAGCAGTTCTTC. Protein product: CASRGTSGIDSYNEQFF.

This clonotype occurred a few times. The DNA of the CDR3 is TGTGCCAGCCAACGGGGCGCATTCTACGAGCAGTACTTC. It codes for CASQRGAFYEQYF. The chain carries TRBV6-2 or TRBV6-3 and TRBJ2-7, with D perhaps assigned TRBD1 or TRBD2 (5 bases each). CDR1 and CDR2 (germline): MNHEY, SVGEGT. V gave up 8 bases and J gave up 3 bases, with 14 bases separating them. CDR3 size: 13 residues.

This clonotype was observed a handful of times. The chain carries TRBV18 and TRBJ1-3; D unclear. Germline assignment: CDR1 KGHSH and CDR2 LQKENI. With 4 bases removed from V and 3 bases from J, the gap between germline ends came to 7 bases. The CDR3 totals 13 residues. CDR3 coding DNA: TGTGCCAGCTCACAGGGAGATGGAAACACCATATATTTT. Protein sequence: CASSQGDGNTIYF.

In this sample, this clonotype turned up a few times. This sequence joins TRBV7-9 and TRBJ2-5; D may be TRBD1 (7 bases). This CDR3 region has 13 residues. V lost 5 bases, J lost 5 bases, and 12 bases lay in between. Germline CDR1 SEHNR, CDR2 FQNEAQ (reference sequence). The CDR3 nucleotides are TGTGCCAGCAGCCAGACAGGGAGGGAGACCCAGTACTTC. Translation: CASSQTGRETQYF.

This clonotype is labeled medium-sized. This chain links TRBV18 with TRBJ2-6; the D gene is possibly TRBD1 (5 bases). The CDR3 runs to 16 residues. The V end was cut by 1 base, the J end by 0 bases, with 7 bases between. Germline assignment: CDR1 KGHSH and CDR2 LQKENI. CDR3: CASSPRGNSGANVLTF. Here the CDR3 DNA reads TGTGCCAGCTCACCACGGGGCAACTCTGGGGCCAACGTCCTGACTTTC.

This clonotype is medium-sized (0.01 to 0.1%) in the sample. V is TRBV30 and J is TRBJ2-7; the D gene could be TRBD1 or TRBD2 (5 bases each). Germline lookup yields CDR1 GTSNPN and CDR2 SVGIG (reference sequence). V was clipped by 7 bases and J by 3 bases, with 13 bases between them. There are 12 residues in the CDR3. CDR3 sequence: CASGTGGYEQYF. In nucleotides, the CDR3 is TGTGCCTCGGGAACAGGAGGCTACGAGCAGTACTTC.

This clonotype was observed a handful of times. The CDR3 is CASSPNGGGQPQHF. The CDR3 DNA is TGTGCCAGCTCACCAAATGGGGGCGGACAGCCCCAGCATTTT. This chain connects TRBV18 to TRBJ1-5; tentative D call: TRBD1 (6 bases). The V end lost 2 bases, the J end lost 7 bases, and 12 bases lay between the germline ends. Per germline, CDR1 KGHSH and CDR2 LQKENI. The CDR3 length is 14 residues.

The V gene is TRBV6-5, the J gene TRBJ2-1, with 13 bases lining up with TRBD2. The CDR3 runs to 15 residues. V was clipped by 5 bases and J by 9 bases; unmatched bases: 7. Per germline, CDR1 MNHEY and CDR2 SVGAGI. The CDR3 region has the DNA TGTGCCAGCAGTCCACTAGCGGGGGGGCCCGGTGAGCAGTTCTTC. Its protein is CASSPLAGGPGEQFF.

This clonotype is deemed medium-sized. This chain joins TRBV29-1 and TRBJ2-7; D call uncertain. V was cut by 4 bases and J by 6 bases, with 16 bases left in between. The CDR3 runs 13 residues. Germline V gene data show CDR1 as SQVTM and CDR2 as ANQGSEA. As DNA, the CDR3 is TGCAGCGTTGTTCCCCAGTTGGGTAGCGAGCAGTACTTC. Amino acid sequence: CSVVPQLGSEQYF.

This clonotype is medium-sized (0.01 to 0.1%) in the sample. This chain joins TRBV6-5 and TRBJ1-6; D perhaps matches TRBD1 (6 bases). Germline V CDR1 and CDR2: MNHEY, SVGAGI. Trimming took 7 bases from V and 6 from J, leaving 13 bases between them. The CDR3 is 14 residues long. CDR3 sequence reads: CASTQQGGNSPLHF. CDR3 DNA: TGTGCCAGCACCCAACAGGGAGGTAATTCACCCCTCCACTTT.

Here the CDR3 reads CASSLPWDEQYF. The CDR3 DNA sequence: TGTGCCAGCAGCTTACCCTGGGACGAGCAGTACTTC. V and J are TRBV7-6 and TRBJ2-7; unclear D gene. The length of the CDR3 is 12 residues. V lost 2 bases and J 5 bases, leaving 7 bases between the germline ends. Germline-derived CDR1 and CDR2 are SGHVS and FNYEAQ.

The chain has TRBV20-1 and TRBJ1-2; no firm D call. The CDR3 loop spans 11 amino acids. Germline loops: CDR1 DFQATT, CDR2 SNEGSKA (reference sequence). The V end was cut by 4 bases, the J end by 7 bases, with 10 bases between. This CDR3 is CSAKREGGYTF. CDR3 DNA sequence: TGCAGTGCTAAGCGGGAGGGTGGCTACACCTTC.

This clonotype is medium-sized in the sample. The CDR3 loop reads CASMDGGRTGELFF. The CDR3 coding sequence is TGTGCCAGCATGGACGGGGGTAGAACCGGGGAGCTGTTTTTT. The rearrangement uses TRBV6-2 or TRBV6-3 and TRBJ2-2; possible D gene TRBD2, 6 bases. Trimming cost V 7 bases and J 5 bases, with 14 bases left between them. The germline CDR1 and CDR2 sequences are MNHEY and SVGEGT. The CDR3 extends over 14 amino acids.

This clonotype was seen only a few times. The chain recombines TRBV18 with TRBJ2-2, with D perhaps matching TRBD1 or TRBD2 (5 bases each). Germline V lookup: CDR1 KGHSH, CDR2 LQKENI. The CDR3 length is 16 residues. V was shortened by 0 bases and J by 4 bases, with 12 bases between the two germline ends. The CDR3: CASSPPVGVATGELFF. CDR3 bases: TGTGCCAGCTCACCACCGGTGGGGGTGGCCACCGGGGAGCTGTTTTTT.

This clonotype appeared a few times. The chain is built from TRBV12-3 or TRBV12-4 and TRBJ1-2; D perhaps matches TRBD1 (6 bases). Between the trimmed V and J ends, which lost 8 bases and 4 bases, there was a span of 23 bases. The CDR3 runs 16 residues. CDR3 in amino acids: CASALAGASLFYGYTF. For the CDR3, the DNA is TGTGCCAGCGCCCTTGCAGGGGCGAGCTTGTTCTATGGCTACACCTTC.

Relative to its sample, this clonotype is medium-sized. The chain carries TRBV12-3 or TRBV12-4 and TRBJ1-4; 7 nucleotides align to TRBD1. The CDR3 is 13 amino acids. Unmatched junction bases numbered 7, after V lost 7 bases and J lost 8 bases. CDR3 DNA sequence: TGTGCCAGCACCCTCAGGGGGAGGGAAAAACTGTTTTTT. Its translation: CASTLRGREKLFF.

The J gene is TRBJ2-7, the V gene TRBV7-4; TRBD2 is a possible D gene (5 bases). The CDR3 consists of 14 residues. The V end was cut by 5 bases, the J end by 1 base, with 12 bases between. CDR1 and CDR2 (germline): SGHVT, SQSDAQ. CDR3 sequence: CASSHAGISYEQYF. CDR3 bases: TGTGCCAGCAGCCATGCCGGGATTTCCTACGAGCAGTACTTC.

The gene calls are TRBV12-3 or TRBV12-4 and TRBJ1-1; maybe TRBD1 (6 bases). V lost 6 bases, J lost 4 bases, and 12 bases lay in between. The CDR3 spans 13 residues. The CDR3 DNA sequence: TGTGCCAGCAGATTCAGGGGTACCACTGAAGCTTTCTTT. This translates into CASRFRGTTEAFF.

This chain links TRBV5-1 with TRBJ1-2; tentative D call: TRBD1 (5 bases). CDR3 length: 13 amino acids. Trimming shortened V by 3 bases and J by 2 bases, and 8 bases separated the two germline ends. Germline CDR1 and CDR2: SGHRS and YFSETQ. As DNA, the CDR3 is TGCGCCAGCAGCTCCACAGGAAACTATGGCTACACCTTC. This sequence encodes CASSSTGNYGYTF.

The CDR3 reads CASSPQLEGPNSPLHF. The CDR3, as DNA: TGTGCCAGCAGCCCACAACTTGAAGGACCCAATTCACCCCTCCACTTT. V gene TRBV6-5 combines with J gene TRBJ1-6; D not certain. This CDR3 has 16 amino acids. CDR1 is MNHEY and CDR2 is SVGAGI in the germline V gene. V was cut by 6 bases and J by 7 bases, with 19 bases left in between.

A note on this clonotype: A read error may be the cause here, since a much bigger clone is one base away. This chain uses TRBV11-1 with TRBJ1-2; 7 positions match TRBD1. This CDR3 spans 13 amino acids. Per the germline V gene, CDR1 is SGHAT and CDR2 is FQDESV (reference sequence). CDR3 nucleotide sequence: TGTGCCAGCAGCTCCACAGGGGACTATGGCTACATCTTC. Translated: CASSSTGDYGYIF.

This clonotype is medium-sized in the sample. This chain uses TRBV18 with TRBJ2-7; a weak D match, TRBD2 (6 bases). The V end was cut by 3 bases, the J end by 0 bases, with 12 bases between. CDR3 size: 15 residues. Germline V CDR1 and CDR2: KGHSH, LQKENI. As DNA, the CDR3 is TGTGCCAGCTCACCGGGGCAGGGAGGCTCCTACGAGCAGTACTTC. It codes for CASSPGQGGSYEQYF.

On this clonotype: A much larger clone lies a single base off, so this may be a read error. The J gene is TRBJ1-5, the V gene TRBV12-3 or TRBV12-4; D not certain. The CDR3 covers 12 residues. The CDR3 here is CAGSNGIQPQHF. CDR3 DNA: TGTGCCGGCAGTAACGGGATTCAGCCCCAGCATTTT.

Relative to its sample, this clonotype is medium-sized. The rearrangement uses TRBV5-4 and TRBJ2-1; TRBD2 matches at 7 bases. V lost 4 bases, J lost 4 bases, and 11 bases stayed unmatched. The CDR3 contains 16 residues. Germline CDR1 and CDR2: SGHNT and YYREEE (reference sequence). The DNA for the CDR3 is TGTGCCAGCAGCAGTGCTAAGGCGGGGGAATACAATGAGCAGTTCTTC. Amino acids: CASSSAKAGEYNEQFF.

The CDR3, as DNA: TGTGCCAGCAGCTTAAGGACAGGGGGCAATCAGCCCCAGCATTTT. It is translated as CASSLRTGGNQPQHF. V usage is TRBV5-5 and J usage is TRBJ1-5; 9 nucleotides agree with TRBD1. This CDR3 has 15 amino acids. In germline, CDR1 is SGHKS, CDR2 YYEKEE (reference sequence). V lost 2 bases and J lost 2; bases outside the gene matches: 2. Together with reference TRBV5-5 and TRBJ1-5, the CDR3 gives the full variable domain: DAGVTQSPTHLIKTRGQQVTLRCSPISGHKSVSWYQQVLGQGPQFIFQYYEKEERGRGNFPDRFSARQFPNYSSELNVNALLLGDSALYLCASSLRTGGNQPQHFGDGTRLSIL.

The sample holds a few counts of this clonotype. CDR3 DNA: TGTGCCTGGATGGGACAGCTTTACGGGGGCTACACCTTC. Translating gives CAWMGQLYGGYTF. The genes are TRBV30 and TRBJ1-2; 7 bases are a match to TRBD1. The germline V gene has CDR1 GTSNPN and CDR2 SVGIG (reference sequence). This CDR3 contains 13 residues. V was pared by 4 bases and J by 8 bases, with 10 bases of the junction left unmatched.

The rearrangement uses TRBV7-4 and TRBJ1-1; the D gene is possibly TRBD1 (5 bases). The CDR3 is 13 residues long. Trimming left V 4 bases short and J 1 base short, with 7 bases between. Germline V lookup: CDR1 SGHVT, CDR2 SQSDAQ. The CDR3 DNA sequence: TGTGCCAGCAGCTCCGGGGCGAACACTGAAGCTTTCTTT. It translates to CASSSGANTEAFF.

This clonotype was detected only a few times. This sequence joins TRBV12-3 or TRBV12-4 and TRBJ1-1; 10 bases agree with TRBD1. The length of the CDR3 is 14 residues. V shed 3 bases, J shed 3 bases, and the junction held 1 base outside the gene matches. The CDR3 loop reads CASSLGQGHTEAFF. The CDR3 nucleotides are TGTGCCAGCAGTTTGGGACAGGGGCACACTGAAGCTTTCTTT.

This rearrangement joins TRBV5-1 to TRBJ2-7; 14 bases are shared with TRBD2. This CDR3 is 18 amino acids long. CDR1 is SGHRS, CDR2 YFSETQ, per germline. The V gene end was trimmed by 5 bases and the J gene end by 2 bases; junction bases not matched to a gene: 12. Written as DNA, the CDR3 is TGCGCCAGCAGGACCTCCGGGACTAGCGGGGGAGATACCTACGAGCAGTACTTC. Protein product: CASRTSGTSGGDTYEQYF.